The 19 T cell receptor beta chains in this list originate from one sample, sequenced in a study of T cell responses to AZD1222 COVID-19 vaccine. Assay used: immunoSEQ multiplex PCR; TCRdb lists only in-frame clones, some missing. The profile shows over 130,000 clones, 92% of them singletons. Sequencing was performed on peripheral blood, taken 28 days after the second AZD1222 dose. The origin of the receptors is an adult who received the AZD1222 COVID-19 vaccine.

The chain recombines TRBV9 with TRBJ2-3, with D possibly called TRBD1 or TRBD2 (5 bases each). Germline CDR1 reads SGDLS; CDR2 reads YYNGEE. This CDR3 is built from 16 residues. Deletions cut 1 base from V and 4 bases from J, with 16 bases between. The CDR3 DNA is TGTGCCAGCAGCGTAAAAGCGGACAAGGTCTCAGATACGCAGTATTTT. It is translated as CASSVKADKVSDTQYF.

This clone was seen just once. The V and J genes are TRBV30 and TRBJ1-6; 9 nucleotides line up with TRBD1. Losses at the gene ends were 2 bases for V and 0 bases for J; bases not matched to a gene: 20. CDR3 length: 22 amino acids. Germline V gene data show CDR1 as GTSNPN and CDR2 as SVGIG (reference sequence). Here the CDR3 DNA reads TGTGCCTGGAGTCTTCAGGGGGACAGGGTCTTGCGGGTGGGCTCCTATAATTCACCCCTCCACTTT. Encoded protein: CAWSLQGDRVLRVGSYNSPLHF.

The genes are TRBV2 and TRBJ1-1, with D possibly matching TRBD1 (5 bases). CDR1 is SNHLY, CDR2 FYNNEI, per germline. The CDR3 extends over 12 amino acids. The germline V and J ends were trimmed by 3 bases and 11 bases, with 13 bases remaining between them. CDR3 DNA sequence: TGTGCCAGCAGTGATGGGGCGGGTACCGCTTTCTTT. Protein sequence: CASSDGAGTAFF.

This rearrangement joins TRBV6-5 to TRBJ1-2; a possible D gene is TRBD1 (5 bases). The CDR3 contains 15 residues. CDR1 and CDR2 (germline): MNHEY, SVGAGI. Trimming removed 7 bases from V and 4 bases from J, with 19 bases in between. CDR3 in DNA: TGTGCCAGCACCCTACGGGACGGAACCTTCTATGGCTACACCTTC. This translates into CASTLRDGTFYGYTF.

The rearrangement links TRBV18 to TRBJ1-1; a weak D match, TRBD1 (5 bases). CDR3 length: 12 residues. Trimming took off 2 bases at V and 11 bases at J, with 12 bases between the two ends. The germline CDR1 and CDR2 sequences are KGHSH and LQKENI. CDR3 nucleotide sequence: TGTGCCAGCTCACCAGAGGGGAAGATCGCTTTCTTT. Amino acid sequence: CASSPEGKIAFF.

This chain joins TRBV13 and TRBJ2-4; D unresolved. The CDR3 runs 13 residues. Trimming left V 0 bases short and J 5 bases short, with 5 bases between. Germline CDR1 is PRHDT and CDR2 is FYEKMQ (reference sequence). In DNA, the CDR3 is TGTGCCAGCAGCTTAGGTCTTGAAAACATTCAGTACTTC. This translates into CASSLGLENIQYF. Supplemented by reference TRBV13 and TRBJ2-4, the full variable domain reads AAGVIQSPRHLIKEKRETATLKCYPIPRHDTVYWYQQGPGQDPQFLISFYEKMQSDKGSIPDRFSAQQFSDYHSELNMSSLELGDSALYFCASSLGLENIQYFGAGTRLSVL.

Concerning this clone: The same CDR3 is also encoded by other DNA sequences in this sample. The V and J genes are TRBV2 and TRBJ1-3; D possibly corresponds to TRBD1 (6 bases). Germline loops: CDR1 SNHLY, CDR2 FYNNEI. The ends were cut back, 3 bases at V and 3 bases at J, with 12 bases in the middle. This CDR3 has 15 amino acids. The CDR3 nucleotides are TGTGCCAGCAGTGAGAACAGGGCTAGTGGAAACACCATATATTTT. It is translated as CASSENRASGNTIYF.

The chain combines TRBV28 with TRBJ1-2; D is uncertain. From germline, CDR1 is MDHEN and CDR2 SYDVKM. The CDR3 has 12 residues. Deletions cut 8 bases from V and 7 bases from J, with 14 bases between. CDR3 amino acids: CASETAEGGYTF. In DNA, the CDR3 is TGTGCCAGCGAAACGGCAGAGGGTGGCTACACCTTC.

This clone was recorded a few times. The chain uses TRBV6-5 and TRBJ1-1; a weak D match, TRBD1 (5 bases). CDR3 length: 15 amino acids. In germline, CDR1 is MNHEY, CDR2 SVGAGI. V shed 5 bases and J shed 4 bases, with 17 bases lying between them. Here the CDR3 reads CASSNTGRGSTEAFF. CDR3 sequence (DNA): TGTGCCAGCAGTAACACAGGCCGAGGGAGCACTGAAGCTTTCTTT.

This clone appeared a few times. This sequence joins TRBV19 and TRBJ1-1; the D gene is possibly TRBD1 (6 bases). Deletions cut 6 bases from V and 1 base from J, with 15 bases between. The CDR3 contains 15 residues. Looked up from germline, CDR1 is LNHDA and CDR2 is SQIVND (reference sequence). CDR3 in DNA: TGTGCCAGTAGAACAACAGGGAATTCGAACACTGAAGCTTTCTTT. This codes for CASRTTGNSNTEAFF.

The rearrangement links TRBV6-4 to TRBJ2-2; perhaps TRBD1 as D (6 bases). CDR1 is MRHNA, CDR2 SNTAGT, per germline. The CDR3 totals 14 residues. V was cut by 5 bases and J by 4 bases, with 11 bases left in between. The CDR3 DNA reads as TGTGCCAGCAGTACACAGGGATCCACCGGGGAGCTGTTTTTT. Protein sequence: CASSTQGSTGELFF.

The genes are TRBV6-5 and TRBJ2-3, with TRBD2 matching over 10 bases. Germline V CDR1 and CDR2: MNHEY, SVGAGI. V lost 6 bases and J lost 6; bases outside the gene matches: 9. This CDR3 has 15 amino acids. CDR3 nucleotide sequence: TGTGCCAGCAGGGGGCTAGCGGGAGTGGCGGATACGCAGTATTTT. Translated: CASRGLAGVADTQYF.

This clone was recorded only once. This sequence joins TRBV7-2 and TRBJ2-5; D gene ambiguous. The CDR3 contains 14 residues. Trimming removed 8 bases at V and 2 bases at J, with 15 bases between. The V gene's germline CDR1 is SGHTA and CDR2 FQGNSA. In nucleotides, the CDR3 is TGTGCCAGCGCCCTAGTGTTCAATCAAGAGACCCAGTACTTC. Translated, it gives CASALVFNQETQYF.

The DNA for the CDR3 is TGTGCCAGCAGCTTAGGTTCGGGGGCGGGAGGCTACACCTTC. Translated, it gives CASSLGSGAGGYTF. The chain joins TRBV11-2 to TRBJ1-2; D may be TRBD1 (6 bases). Germline CDR1 is SGHAT and CDR2 is FQNNGV. V lost 1 base, J lost 8 bases, and 14 bases lay in between. This CDR3 has 14 amino acids. Looking up the rest from reference TRBV11-2 and TRBJ1-2 gives the full variable domain: EAGVAQSPRYKIIEKRQSVAFWCNPISGHATLYWYQQILGQGPKLLIQFQNNGVVDDSQLPKDRFSAERLKGVDSTLKIQPAKLEDSAVYLCASSLGSGAGGYTFGSGTRLTVV.

This clone was counted a few times. V usage is TRBV18 and J usage is TRBJ2-1, with D possibly being TRBD1 (6 bases). Trimming left V 5 bases short and J 8 bases short, with 16 bases between. The germline V gene encodes CDR1 KGHSH and CDR2 LQKENI. The CDR3 contains 14 residues. CDR3 coding DNA: TGTGCCAGCTCAGAGGAACTACAGGGACATGAGCAGTTCTTC. Translating it yields CASSEELQGHEQFF.

V usage is TRBV7-2 and J usage is TRBJ1-1, with unresolved D. The CDR3 runs to 12 residues. The germline V and J ends were trimmed by 1 base and 8 bases, with 8 bases remaining between them. CDR1 is SGHTA, CDR2 FQGNSA, per germline. For the CDR3, the DNA is TGTGCCAGCAGCTTAGTAACTGCGGAAGCTTTCTTT. This translates into CASSLVTAEAFF.

This clone was found once. This chain joins TRBV3-1 (or the pseudogene TRBV3-2) and TRBJ1-6; D uncertain. The CDR3 spans 13 residues. The germline V gene encodes CDR1 LGHDT and CDR2 YNNKEL (reference sequence). V shed 4 bases and J shed 8 bases, with 9 bases lying between them. CDR3 region: CASSPTSYSPLHF. The CDR3 bases are TGTGCCAGCAGCCCTACTTCCTATTCACCCCTCCACTTT.

The chain couples TRBV4-1 to TRBJ1-1; D not resolved. Trimming pared 3 bases from V and 11 bases from J, leaving 16 bases between. CDR1 and CDR2 (germline): MGHRA, YSYEKL. The CDR3 consists of 13 residues. CDR3 sequence: CASSQIASGPAFF. Written as DNA, the CDR3 is TGCGCCAGCAGCCAGATTGCGTCGGGCCCCGCTTTCTTT.

J is TRBJ2-1 and V is TRBV6-4, with 9 positions matching TRBD2. J was trimmed by 4 bases and V by 5 bases; bases with no gene match: 6. CDR1 and CDR2 (germline): MRHNA, SNTAGT. This CDR3 region has 15 residues. DNA of the CDR3: TGTGCCAGCAGTTCTTTAGCGGGAGCGTACAATGAGCAGTTCTTC. Translated, it gives CASSSLAGAYNEQFF.